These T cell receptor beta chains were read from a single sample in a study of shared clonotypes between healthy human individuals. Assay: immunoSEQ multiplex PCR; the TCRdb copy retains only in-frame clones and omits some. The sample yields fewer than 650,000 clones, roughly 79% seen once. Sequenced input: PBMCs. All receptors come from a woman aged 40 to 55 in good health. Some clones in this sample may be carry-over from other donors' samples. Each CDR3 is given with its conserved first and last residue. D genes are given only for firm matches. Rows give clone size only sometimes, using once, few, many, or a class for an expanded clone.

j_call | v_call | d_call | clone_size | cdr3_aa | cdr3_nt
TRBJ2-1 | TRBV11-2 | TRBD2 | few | CASSINGLAGGYNEQFF | TGTGCCAGCAGCATAAACGGACTAGCGGGAGGCTACAATGAGCAGTTCTTC
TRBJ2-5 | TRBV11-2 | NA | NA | CASSHPQVETQYF | TGTGCCAGCAGCCATCCGCAGGTTGAGACCCAGTACTTC
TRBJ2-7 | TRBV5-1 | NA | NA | CASSLEVGRAYEQYF | TGCGCCAGCAGCTTGGAGGTGGGACGAGCCTACGAGCAGTACTTC
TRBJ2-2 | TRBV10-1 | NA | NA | CATSSGSVTGELFF | TGCGCCACCAGCTCGGGTAGTGTCACCGGGGAGCTGTTTTTT
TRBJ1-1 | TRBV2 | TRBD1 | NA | CATRDRGLTEAFF | TGTGCCACCCGAGACAGGGGGTTAACTGAAGCTTTCTTT
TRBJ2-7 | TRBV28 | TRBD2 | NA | CASSLLGGSGFYEQYF | TGTGCCAGCAGTTTATTAGGCGGGAGCGGTTTCTACGAGCAGTACTTC
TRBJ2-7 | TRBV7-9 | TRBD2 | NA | CASSSQAGTSASEQYF | TGTGCCAGCAGCTCACAAGCCGGGACTAGCGCTTCCGAGCAGTACTTC
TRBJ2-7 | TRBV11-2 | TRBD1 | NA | CASSPRTGQDEQYF | TGTGCCAGCAGCCCCCGGACAGGGCAGGACGAGCAGTACTTC
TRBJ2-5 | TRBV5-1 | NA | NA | CASSLAGFTGVMETQYF | TGCGCCAGCAGCTTGGCCGGGTTCACGGGGGTTATGGAGACCCAGTACTTC
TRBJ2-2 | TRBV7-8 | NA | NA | CASSPWSGENTGELFF | TGTGCCAGCAGCCCGTGGTCCGGGGAGAACACCGGGGAGCTGTTTTTT
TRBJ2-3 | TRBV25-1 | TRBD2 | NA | CASSVLAGGIFGADTQYF | TGTGCCAGCAGTGTACTAGCGGGAGGGATCTTCGGCGCAGACACGCAGTATTTT
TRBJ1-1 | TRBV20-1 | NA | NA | CRTGANTEAFF | TGCAGGACGGGGGCGAACACTGAAGCTTTCTTT
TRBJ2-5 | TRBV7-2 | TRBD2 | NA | CASSPQREAVTQYF | TGTGCCAGCAGCCCGCAGCGGGAGGCCGTGACCCAGTACTTC
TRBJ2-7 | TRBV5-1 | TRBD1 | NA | CASSSSQGAGEQYF | TGCGCCAGCAGCTCCAGTCAGGGGGCGGGGGAGCAGTACTTC
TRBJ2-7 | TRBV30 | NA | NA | CAWSVISRGSYEQYF | TGTGCCTGGAGTGTAATATCCAGGGGTTCCTACGAGCAGTACTTC
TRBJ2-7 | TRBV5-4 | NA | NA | CASSRQIGSPYEQYF | TGTGCCAGCAGCCGACAGATCGGGTCCCCCTACGAGCAGTACTTC
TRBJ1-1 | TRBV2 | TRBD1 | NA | CASSRDRETEAFF | TGTGCCAGCAGCCGGGACAGAGAGACTGAAGCTTTCTTT
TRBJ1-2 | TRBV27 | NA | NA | CASSLSQGGYGYTF | TGTGCCAGCAGTTTAAGTCAGGGCGGCTATGGCTACACCTTC
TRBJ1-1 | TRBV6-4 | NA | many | CASSEATGSPEAFF | TGTGCCAGCAGTGAGGCAACAGGTTCCCCTGAAGCTTTCTTT
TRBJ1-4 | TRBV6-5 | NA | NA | CASSYSVRVGNEKLFF | TGTGCCAGCAGTTACTCCGTCAGGGTTGGTAATGAAAAACTGTTTTTT
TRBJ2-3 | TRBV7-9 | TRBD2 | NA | CASSLALAGRTDTQYF | TGTGCCAGCAGCTTAGCCCTAGCGGGACGCACAGATACGCAGTATTTT
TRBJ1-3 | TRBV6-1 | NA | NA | CASLEDGNTIYF | TGTGCCAGCCTCGAGGATGGAAACACCATATATTTT
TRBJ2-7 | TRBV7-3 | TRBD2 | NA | CASSLTTSGLYEQYF | TGTGCCAGCAGCTTAACGACTAGCGGGCTATACGAGCAGTACTTC
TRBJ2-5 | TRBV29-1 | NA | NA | CSARKRMEGETQYF | TGCAGCGCCAGGAAGAGAATGGAGGGGGAGACCCAGTACTTC
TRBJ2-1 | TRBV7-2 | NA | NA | CASSLNNRDEQFF | TGTGCCAGCAGCTTAAATAACCGAGATGAGCAGTTCTTC
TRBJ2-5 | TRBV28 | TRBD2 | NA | CASSWTSGRSRETQYF | TGTGCCAGCAGTTGGACTAGCGGGAGATCGAGAGAGACCCAGTACTTC
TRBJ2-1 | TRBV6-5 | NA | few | CASSSSWNEQFF | TGTGCCAGCAGTTCTTCATGGAATGAGCAGTTCTTC
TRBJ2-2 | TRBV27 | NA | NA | CASSWARGGPNTGELFF | TGTGCCAGCAGTTGGGCCAGGGGGGGCCCGAACACCGGGGAGCTGTTTTTT
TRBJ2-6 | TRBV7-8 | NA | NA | CALGGSGANVLTF | TGTGCCCTGGGGGGATCTGGGGCCAACGTCCTGACTTTC
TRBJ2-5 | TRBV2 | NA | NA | CASNGGGLETQYF | TGTGCCAGCAATGGGGGCGGGCTAGAGACCCAGTACTTC
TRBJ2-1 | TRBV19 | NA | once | CASSQGDASSYNEQFF | TGTGCCAGTAGTCAAGGGGACGCCAGCTCCTACAATGAGCAGTTCTTC
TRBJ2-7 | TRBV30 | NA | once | CAWSFVSYEQYF | TGTGCCTGGAGTTTTGTGTCCTACGAGCAGTACTTC
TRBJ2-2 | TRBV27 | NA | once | CASSSSTGELFF | TGTGCCAGCAGTTCTAGCACCGGGGAGCTGTTTTTT
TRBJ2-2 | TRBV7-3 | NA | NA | CASGNGLNTGELFF | TGTGCCAGCGGGAACGGTTTGAACACCGGGGAGCTGTTTTTT
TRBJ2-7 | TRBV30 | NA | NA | CAWSWFTQYEQYF | TGTGCCTGGAGTTGGTTTACCCAATACGAGCAGTACTTC
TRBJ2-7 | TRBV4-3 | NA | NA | CASSHTWPGEQYF | TGCGCCAGCAGCCATACTTGGCCGGGCGAGCAGTACTTC
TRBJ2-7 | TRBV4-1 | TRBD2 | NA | CASSHPLAGGSYEQYF | TGCGCCAGCAGCCACCCTTTAGCGGGAGGGTCCTACGAGCAGTACTTC
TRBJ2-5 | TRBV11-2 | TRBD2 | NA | CASSLLAGVVTGWETQYF | TGTGCCAGCAGCTTACTAGCGGGAGTTGTTACCGGGTGGGAGACCCAGTACTTC
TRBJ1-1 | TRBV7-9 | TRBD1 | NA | CASSLVTRTGGKAEAFF | TGTGCCAGCAGCTTAGTAACGAGGACAGGGGGAAAAGCTGAAGCTTTCTTT
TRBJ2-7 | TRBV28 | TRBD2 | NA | CASRPGLAMHEQYF | TGTGCCAGCAGGCCGGGACTAGCGATGCACGAGCAGTACTTC
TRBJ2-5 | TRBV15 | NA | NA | CATSREVQRQETQYF | TGTGCCACCAGCAGAGAAGTGCAAAGACAAGAGACCCAGTACTTC
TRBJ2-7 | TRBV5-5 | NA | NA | CASSPLSGTAYEQYF | TGTGCCAGCAGCCCCTTGTCCGGGACGGCCTACGAGCAGTACTTC
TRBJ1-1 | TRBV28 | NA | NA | CASSLRGGMNTEAFF | TGTGCCAGCAGTTTAAGGGGAGGCATGAACACTGAAGCTTTCTTT
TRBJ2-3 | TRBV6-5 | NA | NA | CASSWGDEDTQYF | TGTGCCAGCAGTTGGGGCGATGAGGATACGCAGTATTTT
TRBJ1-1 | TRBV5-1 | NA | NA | CASSLSGGLNTEAFF | TGCGCCAGCAGCTTGTCCGGGGGTCTGAACACTGAAGCTTTCTTT
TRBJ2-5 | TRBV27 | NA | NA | CASSRVEETQYF | TGTGCCAGCAGCCGGGTCGAAGAGACCCAGTACTTC
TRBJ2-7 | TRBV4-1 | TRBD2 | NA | CASSQEAGAYEQYF | TGCGCCAGCAGCCAAGAGGCGGGAGCCTACGAGCAGTACTTC
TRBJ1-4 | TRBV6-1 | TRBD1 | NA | CASSFGQGSNEKLFF | TGTGCCAGCAGCTTCGGACAGGGAAGCAATGAAAAACTGTTTTTT
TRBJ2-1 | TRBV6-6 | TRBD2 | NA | CATRHLAGGYNEQFF | TGTGCCACCCGTCACCTGGCGGGAGGGTACAATGAGCAGTTCTTC